These 16 T cell receptor beta chains were sequenced from one sample in a study of CD8 T cells in Susac syndrome. RNA, at roughly 0.45 to 1 ug, was reverse transcribed with random hexamers. TCRdb redid the calling of the immunoSEQ multiplex PCR reads with MiXCR, one entry per CDR3 protein. Of some 150,000 distinct CDR3 sequences in the sample, approximately 94% were seen once. The material sequenced was CD4+ T cells from PBMCs. These receptors were taken from a human donor in good health.

The rearrangement joins TRBV20-1 to TRBJ2-7; 11 nucleotides match TRBD1. Germline CDR1 and CDR2: DFQATT and SNEGSKA (reference sequence). This CDR3 has 13 amino acids. V lost 5 bases to trimming and J lost 5 bases; unmatched junction nucleotides: 5. CDR3 sequence reads: CSAPGQGGHEQYF. As DNA, the CDR3 is TGCAGTGCTCCGGGACAGGGGGGGCACGAGCAGTACTTC.

V and J are TRBV3-1 and TRBJ2-5, with no clear D. The germline V gene encodes CDR1 LGHDT and CDR2 YNNKEL (reference sequence). This CDR3 spans 14 amino acids. V was cut by 3 bases and J by 5 bases, with 13 bases left in between. This CDR3 reads CASSQSYVRETQYF. In nucleotides, the CDR3 is TGTGCCAGCAGCCAGTCCTACGTCCGGGAGACCCAGTACTTC.

The rearrangement uses TRBV4-1 and TRBJ1-5, with D unresolved. The CDR3 is 18 residues long. Germline CDR1 reads MGHRA; CDR2 reads YSYEKL. Trimming cost V 1 base and J 2 bases, with 18 bases left between them. The CDR3 nucleotides read TGCGCCAGCAGCCAAGGGAGAGTTTTAGGAGACGGCAATCAGCCCCAGCATTTT. Its translation: CASSQGRVLGDGNQPQHF.

The CDR3 protein is CASSLGAGANTGELFF. Written as DNA, the CDR3 is TGTGCCAGCAGTTTAGGGGCGGGAGCGAACACCGGGGAGCTGTTTTTT. The chain links TRBV12-3 or TRBV12-4 to TRBJ2-2; 7 positions agree with TRBD2. The CDR3 extends over 16 amino acids. V shed 1 base and J 0 bases; nucleotides not matched to a gene: 2.

This clonotype was found once. The CDR3 reads CATSDIGLARSYNEQFF. DNA for the CDR3: TGTGCCACCAGTGATATCGGACTAGCGCGCTCCTACAATGAGCAGTTCTTC. This rearrangement joins TRBV24-1 to TRBJ2-1; 9 bases match TRBD2. Germline values: CDR1 KGHDR, CDR2 SFDVKD. The V and J ends lost 3 bases and 0 bases, in that order; junction bases with no gene match: 5. The CDR3 has 17 amino acids.

The chain joins TRBV5-1 to TRBJ2-7; TRBD2 aligns across 13 bases. J was trimmed by 6 bases and V by 2 bases; bases with no gene match: 2. The CDR3 consists of 14 residues. Germline V gives CDR1 SGHRS, CDR2 YFSETQ. The CDR3: CASSFRTSGSEQYF. In DNA form, the CDR3 reads TGCGCCAGCAGCTTTCGGACTAGCGGGAGCGAGCAGTACTTC.

This chain connects TRBV30 to TRBJ2-5, with TRBD1 identical over 9 bases. The V gene's germline CDR1 is GTSNPN and CDR2 SVGIG (reference sequence). The CDR3 covers 17 residues. Losses at the gene ends were 4 bases for V and 5 bases for J; bases not matched to a gene: 17. CDR3 loop: CAWTQRLLDRGKETQYF. CDR3 bases: TGTGCCTGGACCCAACGCCTTTTGGACAGGGGAAAGGAGACCCAGTACTTC.

The chain recombines TRBV19 with TRBJ2-1; 9 bases agree with TRBD2. Germline V gives CDR1 LNHDA, CDR2 SQIVND (reference sequence). This CDR3 has 15 amino acids. The ends lost 7 bases at V and 5 bases at J; junction bases unmatched: 9. The CDR3 here is CASTARAGGDNEQFF. In nucleotides, the CDR3 is TGTGCCAGTACCGCTAGGGCGGGAGGGGACAATGAGCAGTTCTTC.

The rearrangement links TRBV15 to TRBJ2-7, with 7 nucleotides matching TRBD1. Germline trimming cut 0 bases from V and 3 bases from J; bases unmatched to any gene: 5. Germline values: CDR1 LNHNV, CDR2 YYDKDF (reference sequence). The CDR3 runs 15 residues. CDR3: CATSRERGRFYEQYF. In nucleotides, the CDR3 is TGTGCCACCAGCAGAGAAAGGGGGCGCTTCTACGAGCAGTACTTC. Supplemented by reference TRBV15 and TRBJ2-7, the full variable domain reads DAMVIQNPRYQVTQFGKPVTLSCSQTLNHNVMYWYQQKSSQAPKLLFHYYDKDFNNEADTPDNFQSRRPNTSFCFLDIRSPGLGDTAMYLCATSRERGRFYEQYFGPGTRLTVT.

This clonotype has only one observation. The rearrangement uses TRBV5-1 and TRBJ2-1; 8 bases are a match to TRBD2. CDR1 SGHRS and CDR2 YFSETQ come from the germline V gene. With V trimmed by 0 bases and J by 6 bases, 8 bases remained unmatched. The CDR3 is made up of 16 amino acids. The CDR3 protein is CASSLAAGGRANEQFF. The CDR3 DNA follows: TGCGCCAGCAGCTTGGCGGCGGGAGGCCGTGCCAATGAGCAGTTCTTC.

This chain links TRBV5-1 with TRBJ1-1; D remains ambiguous. Germline V gives CDR1 SGHRS, CDR2 YFSETQ. The CDR3 extends over 13 amino acids. V dropped 5 bases and J dropped 5 bases, with 13 bases sitting between them. DNA for the CDR3: TGCGCCAGCAGTATTCTGGGTATGACTGAAGCTTTCTTT. Encoded protein: CASSILGMTEAFF.

The V gene is TRBV12-3 or TRBV12-4, the J gene TRBJ2-3; D is unresolved. CDR3 size: 13 residues. V was clipped by 1 base and J by 4 bases, with 6 bases between them. CDR3 bases: TGTGCCAGCAGTTTAGACCTAGCAGATACGCAGTATTTT. Residues: CASSLDLADTQYF.

V gene TRBV3-1 combines with J gene TRBJ1-2; 7 nucleotides agree with TRBD1. Per germline, CDR1 LGHDT and CDR2 YNNKEL (reference sequence). This CDR3 has 15 residues. V shed 1 base and J 3 bases; nucleotides not matched to a gene: 5. This CDR3 reads CASSQGGQVYYGYTF. CDR3 in DNA: TGTGCCAGCAGCCAAGGCGGACAGGTCTACTATGGCTACACCTTC.

DNA for the CDR3: TGTGCCTGGAGTCACGGAAAAGCGACAGATACGCAGTATTTT. Translation: CAWSHGKATDTQYF. The genes are TRBV30 and TRBJ2-3; no reliable D call. Trimming stripped 2 bases from V and 3 bases from J, with 12 bases between. This CDR3 is built from 14 residues. CDR1 GTSNPN and CDR2 SVGIG come from the germline V gene (reference sequence).

This sequence joins TRBV10-2 and TRBJ2-7; possible D gene TRBD2, 6 bases. This CDR3 is built from 13 residues. With 5 bases removed from V and 2 bases from J, the gap between germline ends came to 10 bases. Germline V gives CDR1 WSHSY, CDR2 SAAADI. The CDR3 bases are TGCGCCAGCAGTTGGAGGGGAGCCTACGAGCAGTACTTC. This translates into CASSWRGAYEQYF.

The CDR3 here is CATSDSGRVYGYTF. Here the CDR3 DNA reads TGTGCCACCAGTGATTCGGGAAGGGTATATGGCTACACCTTC. The V and J genes are TRBV24-1 and TRBJ1-2; D gene ambiguous. Germline loops: CDR1 KGHDR, CDR2 SFDVKD. V dropped 2 bases and J dropped 5 bases, with 11 bases sitting between them. The CDR3 has 14 amino acids.